Only a few counts were recorded for the clone carrying this T cell receptor beta chain. Its antigen remains unidentified. The data belong to a study of blood T cells in healthy people across ages. Study-wide results and limits: Nothing was known about donor CMV status, and this possibly confounded expanded clonotype changes. TCR beta diversity was tightly associated with the proportion of naive T cells. The long-lived group displayed more naive CD4+ cells, plus higher diversity, than the aged donors did.

Then a second PCR, running roughly 6 to 11 cycles, was carried out with a sample-barcoded 5' primer and a J-beta primer mix. TCRdb re-called the 5' RACE reads with MiXCR, one entry per CDR3 protein. The sample lists hundreds of thousands of distinct CDR3 sequences; about 53% were seen once. V dropped 6 bases and J dropped 0; count of bases not matched to a gene: 7. CDR3 length equals 17 residues. CDR1 is DFQATT and CDR2 is SNEGSKA in the germline V gene (reference sequence). This TCR derives from a man aged 60 to 75 in good health. The chain uses TRBV20-1 and TRBJ2-1, with TRBD2 matching over 14 bases. Sample: blood. CDR3 sequence: CSALTSGGASSYNEQFF. In DNA form, the CDR3 reads TGCAGTGCATTGACTAGCGGGGGGGCCAGCTCCTACAATGAGCAGTTCTTC.